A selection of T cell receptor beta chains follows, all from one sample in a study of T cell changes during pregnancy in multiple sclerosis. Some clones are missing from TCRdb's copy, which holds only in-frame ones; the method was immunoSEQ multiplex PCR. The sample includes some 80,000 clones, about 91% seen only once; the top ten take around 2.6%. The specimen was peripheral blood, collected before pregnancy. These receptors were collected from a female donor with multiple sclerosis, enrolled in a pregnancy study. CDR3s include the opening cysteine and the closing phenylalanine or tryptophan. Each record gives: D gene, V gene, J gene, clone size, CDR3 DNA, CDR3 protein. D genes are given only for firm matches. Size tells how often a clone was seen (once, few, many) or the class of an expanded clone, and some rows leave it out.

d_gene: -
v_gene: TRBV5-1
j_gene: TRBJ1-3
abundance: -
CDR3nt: TGCGCCAGCAGCTTAGGTCCCGGGGTCGGAAACACCATATATTTT
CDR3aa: CASSLGPGVGNTIYF

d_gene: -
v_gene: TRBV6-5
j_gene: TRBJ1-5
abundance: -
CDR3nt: TGTGCCAGCAGGCCGATAACAGGGATTTGGCAGCCCCAGCATTTT
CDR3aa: CASRPITGIWQPQHF

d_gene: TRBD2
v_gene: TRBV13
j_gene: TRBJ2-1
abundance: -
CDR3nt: TGTGCCAGCAGCCCTTGGGGGTTGGGGGAGGGCCGGAATGAGCAGTTCTTC
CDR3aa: CASSPWGLGEGRNEQFF

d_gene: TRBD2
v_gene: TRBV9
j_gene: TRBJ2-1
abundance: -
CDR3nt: TGTGCCAGCAGCGTAATGGTAGCGGGAGTATATGAGCAGTTCTTC
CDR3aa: CASSVMVAGVYEQFF

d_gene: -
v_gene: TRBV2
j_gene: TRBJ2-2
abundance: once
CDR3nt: TGTGCCAGCGGGTGGAGGTTTGCGAACACCGGGGAGCTGTTTTTT
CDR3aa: CASGWRFANTGELFF

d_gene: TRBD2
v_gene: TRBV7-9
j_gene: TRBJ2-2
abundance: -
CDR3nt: TGTGCCAGCAGCCGTATGGGACTAGCGGGAGGGCCGGCCGGGGAGCTGTTTTTT
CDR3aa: CASSRMGLAGGPAGELFF

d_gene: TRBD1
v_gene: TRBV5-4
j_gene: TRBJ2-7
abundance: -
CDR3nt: TGTGCCAGCAGCTCGGCCACGGGACAGGGGTCCTACGAGCAGTACTTC
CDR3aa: CASSSATGQGSYEQYF

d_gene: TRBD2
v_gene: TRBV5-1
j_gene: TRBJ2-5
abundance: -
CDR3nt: TGCGCCAGCAGCTTGGGGGGACTAGCGGGAGGAGAGACCCAGTACTTC
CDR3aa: CASSLGGLAGGETQYF

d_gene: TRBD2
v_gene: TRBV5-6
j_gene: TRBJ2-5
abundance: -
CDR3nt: TGTGCCAGCAGCTACCCCCTAGCGGGAGCGGAGACCCAGTACTTC
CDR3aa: CASSYPLAGAETQYF

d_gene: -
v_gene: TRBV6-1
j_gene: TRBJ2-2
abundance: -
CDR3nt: TGTGCCAGCAGTCCCGCCGGGGAGCTGTTTTTT
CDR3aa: CASSPAGELFF

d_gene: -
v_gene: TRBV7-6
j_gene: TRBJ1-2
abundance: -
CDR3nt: TGTGCCAGCAGCTTAGAAGGCAGGGTAGGCGGCTACACCTTC
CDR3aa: CASSLEGRVGGYTF

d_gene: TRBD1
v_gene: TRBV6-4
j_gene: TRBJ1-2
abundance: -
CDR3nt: TGTGCCAGCAGTGACTCGACAGGGGCTCTCTATGGCTACACCTTC
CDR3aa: CASSDSTGALYGYTF

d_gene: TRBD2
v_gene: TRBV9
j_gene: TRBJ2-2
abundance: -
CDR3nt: TGTGCCAGCAGCACCGGACTAGCGGGAGGTTACACCGGGGAGCTGTTTTTT
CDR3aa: CASSTGLAGGYTGELFF

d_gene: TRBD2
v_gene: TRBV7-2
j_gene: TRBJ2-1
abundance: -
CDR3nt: TGTGCCAGCAGCCACGGGACTACTCAAAATGAGCAGTTCTTC
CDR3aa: CASSHGTTQNEQFF

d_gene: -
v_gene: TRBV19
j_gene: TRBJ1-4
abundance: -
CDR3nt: TGTGCCAGTAGTACCACGGGTGTGGCGTCTAATGAAAAACTGTTTTTT
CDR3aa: CASSTTGVASNEKLFF

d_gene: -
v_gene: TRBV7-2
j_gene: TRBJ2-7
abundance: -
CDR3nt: TGTGCCAGCAGCTTAGCAGGGAGCTCCTACGAGCAGTACTTC
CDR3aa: CASSLAGSSYEQYF

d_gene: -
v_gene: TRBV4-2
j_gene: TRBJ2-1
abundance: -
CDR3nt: TGTGCCAGCAGCCAAGATGGGGGACCGGGAGCCTCGAGGGATGAGCAGTTCTTC
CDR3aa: CASSQDGGPGASRDEQFF

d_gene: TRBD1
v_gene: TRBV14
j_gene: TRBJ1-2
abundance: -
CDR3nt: TGTGCCAGCAGCCAGCGACAGGGGTTAGGCTACACCTTC
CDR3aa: CASSQRQGLGYTF

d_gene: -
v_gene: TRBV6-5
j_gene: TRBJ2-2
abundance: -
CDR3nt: TGTGCCAGCAGTTACTGGGGGGACTCCGGGGAGCTGTTTTTT
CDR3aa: CASSYWGDSGELFF

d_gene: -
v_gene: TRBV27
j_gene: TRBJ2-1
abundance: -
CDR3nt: TGTGCCAGCAGTTCTCTAGATGGCAATGAGCAGTTCTTC
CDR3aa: CASSSLDGNEQFF

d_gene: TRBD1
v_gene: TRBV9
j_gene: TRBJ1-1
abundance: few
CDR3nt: TGTGCCAGCAGCGTAACAGGGGGCGCGGTCACTGAAGCTTTCTTT
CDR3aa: CASSVTGGAVTEAFF

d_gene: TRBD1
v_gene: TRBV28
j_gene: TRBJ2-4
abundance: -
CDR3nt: TGTGCCAGCAGTCCCGGACAGGGGCGAAACATTCAGTACTTC
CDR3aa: CASSPGQGRNIQYF